This T cell receptor beta chain derives from a study of cytomegalovirus exposure and HLA in healthy donors. Broader study findings: In an earlier analysis, in approximately 570 donors, most V segments appeared productive either ~87% or ~30% of the time. Cytomegalovirus association was assigned to about 150 TCR beta chains. The authors assumed roughly uniform sequencing depth across donors for presence/absence analyses. In a later analysis, a missense DCLRE1C variant was linked to TCR beta V- and J-gene trimming.

The PCR made use of 60 Vbeta and 13 Jbeta primers. The protocol was immunoSEQ multiplex PCR, while the TCRdb copy is restricted to in-frame clones and leaves out a portion. The sample includes 65,000 to 85,000 clones, roughly 89% seen only once; the top ten take 1.5% to 2%. Germline V gene sequence: CDR1 SGHDT, CDR2 YYEEEE. This CDR3 is 14 amino acids long. V lost 0 bases and J 5 bases, leaving 11 bases between the germline ends. This clone was recorded only once. The antigen is undetermined. Sequenced material: PBMCs. The sequence derives from a woman in her thirties in good health and CMV-seronegative. The V call is TRBV5-6, the J call TRBJ1-2; D possibly corresponds to TRBD1 (5 bases). The CDR3 region is CASSLGSGGYGYTF. In DNA form, the CDR3 reads TGTGCCAGCAGCTTGGGATCCGGGGGGTATGGCTACACCTTC.